This passage covers 3 T cell receptor beta chains from one sample sequenced in a study of cytomegalovirus exposure and HLA in healthy donors. In the PCR, 60 Vbeta and 13 Jbeta primers were used. Clones were read by immunoSEQ multiplex PCR, and TCRdb kept only the in-frame ones, dropping some. The sample lists 130,000 to 150,000 clones, roughly 78% seen once, with around 3.2% in the top ten. Sequencing was performed on PBMCs. All receptors come from a female donor in good health and CMV-seronegative.

The sample holds one count of this clone. V and J are TRBV27 and TRBJ1-4; D not resolved. The CDR3 length is 14 residues. The germline V gene has CDR1 MNHEY and CDR2 SMNVEV (reference sequence). V dropped 4 bases and J dropped 7 bases, with 13 bases sitting between them. CDR3 region: CASSWRQDGEKLFF. The CDR3 DNA sequence: TGTGCCAGCAGTTGGAGGCAAGACGGTGAAAAACTGTTTTTT.

The chain carries TRBV29-1 and TRBJ1-1, with 7 bases that match TRBD1. V dropped 7 bases and J dropped 4; count of bases not matched to a gene: 6. This CDR3 has 12 residues. Germline-derived CDR1 and CDR2 are SQVTM and ANQGSEA. DNA of the CDR3: TGCAGCGCACGGACAGGCCCCACTGAAGCTTTCTTT. The encoded protein is CSARTGPTEAFF.

This clone was found a few times. The V and J genes are TRBV5-1 and TRBJ2-5, with D possibly matching TRBD2 (5 bases). V dropped 0 bases and J dropped 1 base, with 10 bases sitting between them. The CDR3 consists of 15 residues. Per the germline V gene, CDR1 is SGHRS and CDR2 is YFSETQ. The CDR3 DNA follows: TGCGCCAGCAGCTTGGCCGAGCGGCTCCAAGAGACCCAGTACTTC. Translating gives CASSLAERLQETQYF.